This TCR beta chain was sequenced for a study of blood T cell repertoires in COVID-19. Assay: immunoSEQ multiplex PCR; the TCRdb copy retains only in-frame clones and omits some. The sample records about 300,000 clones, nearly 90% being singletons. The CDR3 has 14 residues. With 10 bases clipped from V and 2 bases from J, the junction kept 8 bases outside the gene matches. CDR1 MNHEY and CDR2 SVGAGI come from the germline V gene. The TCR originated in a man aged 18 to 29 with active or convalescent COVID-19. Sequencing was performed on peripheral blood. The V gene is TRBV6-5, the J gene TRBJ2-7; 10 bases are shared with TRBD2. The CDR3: CATSGGAVTYEQYF. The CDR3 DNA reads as TGTGCCACCAGCGGGGGGGCCGTAACCTACGAGCAGTACTTC.